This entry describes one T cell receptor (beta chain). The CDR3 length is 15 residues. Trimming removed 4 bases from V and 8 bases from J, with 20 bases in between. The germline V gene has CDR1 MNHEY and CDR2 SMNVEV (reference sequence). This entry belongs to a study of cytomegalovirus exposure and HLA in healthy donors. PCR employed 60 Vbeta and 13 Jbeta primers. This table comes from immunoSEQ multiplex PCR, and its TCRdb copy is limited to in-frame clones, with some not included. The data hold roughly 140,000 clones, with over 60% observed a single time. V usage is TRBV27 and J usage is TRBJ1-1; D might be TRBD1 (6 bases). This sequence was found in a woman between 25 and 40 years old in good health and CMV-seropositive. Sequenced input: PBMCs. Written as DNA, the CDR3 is TGTGCCAGCAGTTCATGGGGGCGTTTGGGGACCGAAGCTTTCTTT. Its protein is CASSSWGRLGTEAFF.